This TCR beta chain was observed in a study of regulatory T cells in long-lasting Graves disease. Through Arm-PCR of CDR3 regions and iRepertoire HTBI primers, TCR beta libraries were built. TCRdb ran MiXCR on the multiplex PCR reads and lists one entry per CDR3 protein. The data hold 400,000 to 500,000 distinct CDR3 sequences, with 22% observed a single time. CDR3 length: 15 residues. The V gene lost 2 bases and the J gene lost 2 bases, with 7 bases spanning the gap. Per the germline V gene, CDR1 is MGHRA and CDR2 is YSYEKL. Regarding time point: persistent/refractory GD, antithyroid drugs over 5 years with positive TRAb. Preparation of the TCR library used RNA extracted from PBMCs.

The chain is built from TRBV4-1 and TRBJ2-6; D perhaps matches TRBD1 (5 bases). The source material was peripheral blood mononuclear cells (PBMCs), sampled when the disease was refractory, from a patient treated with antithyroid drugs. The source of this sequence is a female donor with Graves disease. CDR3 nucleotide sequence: TGCGCCAGCAGCCAAATCAGGGCTGGGGCCAACGTCCTGACTTTC. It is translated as CASSQIRAGANVLTF.